This is a list of T cell receptor beta chains from one sample in a study of early T cells in non-severe SARS-CoV-2 infection. TCRdb re-analysed the 5' RACE reads in MiXCR, keeping a single row per CDR3 protein. The profile shows 97,000 or so distinct CDR3 sequences, approximately 14% of them singletons. The specimen was whole blood. All receptors come from an adult who was a healthcare worker with PCR-confirmed SARS-CoV-2 infection or an uninfected control (not recorded which). Both conserved end residues are part of each CDR3. D genes are given only for firm matches. Size tells how often a clone was seen (once, few, many) or the class of an expanded clone, and some rows leave it out.

size,J,V,D,CDR3,DNA
many,TRBJ2-4,TRBV12-2,-,CASRLGPAGGGIQYF,TGTGCAAGTCGCTTAGGGCCAGCCGGCGGTGGAATTCAGTACTTC
few,TRBJ2-1,TRBV12-3/TRBV12-4,TRBD2,CASSSLAGSYNEQFF,TGTGCCAGCAGTTCACTAGCGGGCAGCTACAATGAGCAGTTCTTC
many,TRBJ2-5,TRBV12-3/TRBV12-4,-,CASSLWQQETQYF,TGTGCCAGCAGTTTATGGCAACAAGAGACCCAGTACTTC
-,TRBJ1-2,TRBV6-1,-,CASRDTGLYGYTF,TGTGCCAGCAGGGACACAGGATTATATGGCTACACCTTC
many,TRBJ1-5,TRBV11-2,-,CASSEQTGNNQPQHF,TGTGCCAGCAGCGAACAAACAGGGAACAATCAGCCCCAGCATTTT
-,TRBJ2-3,TRBV20-1,-,CSARPRRGSGSTDTQYF,TGCAGTGCTAGACCCCGCCGGGGGAGCGGGAGCACAGATACGCAGTATTTT
many,TRBJ2-1,TRBV9,TRBD2,CASSPTLAGNYNEQFF,TGTGCCAGCAGCCCCACTCTAGCGGGAAATTACAATGAGCAGTTCTTC
many,TRBJ1-2,TRBV4-1,-,CASSQEGRAKDYGYTF,TGCGCCAGCAGCCAAGAGGGCAGGGCGAAGGACTATGGCTACACCTTC
-,TRBJ2-7,TRBV28,TRBD1,CASRMQGASYEQYF,TGTGCCAGCAGGATGCAGGGGGCCTCCTACGAGCAGTACTTC
few,TRBJ2-5,TRBV7-3,-,CASAGGYQETQYF,TGTGCCAGCGCTGGGGGATACCAAGAGACCCAGTACTTC
-,TRBJ2-7,TRBV28,-,CASSLGLGPYEQYF,TGTGCCAGCAGTTTAGGGTTGGGACCCTACGAGCAGTACTTC
-,TRBJ2-5,TRBV20-1,-,CSAYVQGQETQYF,TGCAGTGCTTATGTGCAGGGACAAGAGACCCAGTACTTC
many,TRBJ2-7,TRBV28,TRBD1,CASRSTGTGNSYEQYF,TGTGCCAGCAGATCAACCGGGACAGGGAACTCCTACGAGCAGTACTTC
-,TRBJ2-2,TRBV12-3/TRBV12-4,TRBD2,CASGSTSGSSGELFF,TGTGCCAGCGGGTCGACTAGCGGGAGCTCCGGGGAGCTGTTTTTT
many,TRBJ2-7,TRBV6-6,-,CASTLGESYEQYF,TGTGCCAGCACTCTAGGGGAATCCTACGAGCAGTACTTC
many,TRBJ1-3,TRBV4-1,-,CASSPQPTQWVPRNTIYF,TGCGCCAGCAGCCCTCAACCAACTCAGTGGGTGCCGCGAAACACCATATATTTT
many,TRBJ2-1,TRBV5-6,TRBD2,CASSLVASGEISYNEQFF,TGTGCCAGCAGCTTGGTGGCTAGCGGGGAGATATCCTACAATGAGCAGTTCTTC
once,TRBJ2-1,TRBV12-3/TRBV12-4,TRBD1,CASSWDRYNEQFF,TGTGCCAGCAGTTGGGACAGATACAATGAGCAGTTCTTC
-,TRBJ2-1,TRBV6-4,-,CASSDGGENEQFF,TGTGCCAGCAGTGATGGAGGGGAGAATGAGCAGTTCTTC
many,TRBJ2-7,TRBV11-2,TRBD1,CASSLDWTGIYEQYF,TGTGCCAGCAGCTTAGATTGGACAGGGATCTACGAGCAGTACTTC
many,TRBJ1-2,TRBV6-5,TRBD1,CASSGQGGSYGYTF,TGTGCCAGCAGTGGACAGGGGGGGAGCTATGGCTACACCTTC
-,TRBJ2-2,TRBV9,-,CASSVDVGNTGELFF,TGTGCCAGCAGCGTAGATGTTGGGAACACCGGGGAGCTGTTTTTT
many,TRBJ2-3,TRBV25-1,-,CASSGFLDTDTQYF,TGTGCCAGCAGTGGTTTCCTAGACACAGATACGCAGTATTTT
-,TRBJ2-7,TRBV5-4,-,CASSLELGSYEQYF,TGTGCCAGCAGCTTGGAGTTGGGCTCCTACGAGCAGTACTTC
few,TRBJ2-7,TRBV7-2,-,CASSASTYEQYF,TGTGCCAGCAGCGCGAGCACCTACGAGCAGTACTTC
few,TRBJ1-1,TRBV20-1,-,CSARVNGRTLEAFF,TGCAGTGCTAGAGTAAACGGACGGACGCTTGAAGCTTTCTTT
few,TRBJ2-2,TRBV12-3/TRBV12-4,TRBD2,CASRGGRAFYYGGELFF,TGTGCCAGCAGGGGCGGGAGGGCGTTCTATTACGGCGGGGAGCTGTTTTTT
few,TRBJ2-5,TRBV5-6,TRBD2,CASSWGPVAGGETQYF,TGTGCCAGCAGCTGGGGGCCAGTAGCGGGAGGGGAGACCCAGTACTTC
many,TRBJ2-1,TRBV7-2,-,CASRRTRVGEQFF,TGTGCCAGCAGGCGTACGCGAGTTGGTGAGCAGTTCTTC
-,TRBJ2-3,TRBV11-2,-,CASSLDEPTDTQYF,TGTGCCAGCAGCTTAGACGAACCCACAGATACGCAGTATTTT
-,TRBJ2-1,TRBV29-1,TRBD1,CSVAQGDRNEQFF,TGCAGCGTCGCGCAGGGGGATCGGAATGAGCAGTTCTTC
-,TRBJ1-6,TRBV4-3,TRBD1,CASSQAAGQVYSPLHF,TGCGCCAGCAGCCAAGCGGCGGGACAGGTTTACTCACCCCTCCACTTT
few,TRBJ2-7,TRBV15,-,CATSRGGESYEQYF,TGTGCCACCAGCAGAGGTGGGGAGAGTTACGAGCAGTACTTC
many,TRBJ2-7,TRBV20-1,TRBD1,CSARGIGQGLNEQYF,TGCAGTGCTAGGGGTATAGGACAGGGATTGAACGAGCAGTACTTC
many,TRBJ2-5,TRBV4-2,TRBD2,CASSPGTSYQETQYF,TGTGCCAGCAGCCCCGGGACTAGTTACCAAGAGACCCAGTACTTC
-,TRBJ2-3,TRBV7-2,-,CASSPVGGVYTDTQYF,TGTGCCAGCAGCCCCGTGGGGGGAGTCTACACAGATACGCAGTATTTT
many,TRBJ2-3,TRBV7-6,-,CASSLRLNADTQYF,TGTGCCAGCAGCTTAAGACTCAACGCAGATACGCAGTATTTT
-,TRBJ2-5,TRBV28,-,CASSFSSKETQYF,TGTGCCAGCAGTTTCAGTAGCAAGGAGACCCAGTACTTC
few,TRBJ1-6,TRBV9,-,CASRTRGGYKSYNSPLHF,TGTGCCAGCAGAACTCGGGGAGGGTACAAATCCTATAATTCACCCCTCCACTTT
many,TRBJ2-5,TRBV6-6,-,CASSYLRGTAQETQYF,TGTGCCAGCAGTTACTTAAGGGGGACCGCTCAAGAGACCCAGTACTTC
-,TRBJ2-6,TRBV6-1,-,CASSEALFSGANVLTF,TGTGCCAGCAGTGAAGCGCTTTTCTCTGGGGCCAACGTCCTGACTTTC
few,TRBJ2-5,TRBV28,TRBD2,CASMPGGLIETQYF,TGTGCCAGCATGCCGGGAGGCTTGATAGAGACCCAGTACTTC
-,TRBJ2-7,TRBV28,-,CASSSDRYQDEQYF,TGTGCCAGCAGTTCCGACAGGTACCAGGACGAGCAGTACTTC
few,TRBJ2-1,TRBV7-9,TRBD2,CASSLTSGAGNEQFF,TGTGCCAGCAGCTTAACTAGCGGGGCGGGGAATGAGCAGTTCTTC
-,TRBJ2-2,TRBV6-1,-,CASNLVGELFF,TGTGCCAGCAACCTAGTGGGGGAGCTGTTTTTT
-,TRBJ2-2,TRBV12-2,-,CASRFGELFF,TGTGCAAGTCGCTTCGGGGAGCTGTTTTTT
few,TRBJ2-7,TRBV5-1,TRBD2,CASSLGSGSYEQYF,TGCGCCAGCAGCTTGGGTAGCGGGAGCTACGAGCAGTACTTC
many,TRBJ2-7,TRBV4-1,TRBD1,CASRATGDYEQYF,TGCGCCAGCAGGGCTACAGGGGATTACGAGCAGTACTTC
many,TRBJ2-2,TRBV28,TRBD2,CASRPWGRADTGELFF,TGTGCCAGCAGACCCTGGGGGAGGGCCGACACCGGGGAGCTGTTTTTT
-,TRBJ1-1,TRBV20-1,-,CSARDHGEAFF,TGCAGTGCTAGAGATCACGGGGAAGCTTTCTTT
many,TRBJ2-3,TRBV7-2,-,CASSLQSVGTDTQYF,TGTGCCAGCAGCTTACAGAGTGTTGGCACAGATACGCAGTATTTT
many,TRBJ2-3,TRBV20-1,-,CSATPEARPPDTQYF,TGCAGTGCGACGCCGGAAGCCAGGCCCCCAGATACGCAGTATTTT
few,TRBJ2-5,TRBV14,-,CASSQDPWRYYRNLQETQYF,TGTGCCAGCAGCCAAGATCCCTGGCGGTACTACAGGAACTTACAAGAGACCCAGTACTTC
-,TRBJ1-6,TRBV20-1,-,CSATRPLQGLESPLHF,TGCAGTGCTACCCGCCCTCTACAGGGTTTAGAGTCACCCCTCCACTTT